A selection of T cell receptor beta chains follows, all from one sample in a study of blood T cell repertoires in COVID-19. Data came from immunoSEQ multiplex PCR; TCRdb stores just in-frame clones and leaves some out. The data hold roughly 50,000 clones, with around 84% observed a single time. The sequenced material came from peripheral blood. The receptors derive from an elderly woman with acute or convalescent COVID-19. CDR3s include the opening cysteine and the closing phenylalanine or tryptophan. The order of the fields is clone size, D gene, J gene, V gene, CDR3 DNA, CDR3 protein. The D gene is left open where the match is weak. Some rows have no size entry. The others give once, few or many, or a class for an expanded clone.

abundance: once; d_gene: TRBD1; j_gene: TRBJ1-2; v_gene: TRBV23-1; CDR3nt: TGCGCCAGCAGTCGGACAAACAGGGGGCTTGGCTACACCTTC; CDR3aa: CASSRTNRGLGYTF
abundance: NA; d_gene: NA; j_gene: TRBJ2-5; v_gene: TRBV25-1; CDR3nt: TGTGCCAGCAGCCCCGGGGGACGGGAGACCCAGTACTTC; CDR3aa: CASSPGGRETQYF
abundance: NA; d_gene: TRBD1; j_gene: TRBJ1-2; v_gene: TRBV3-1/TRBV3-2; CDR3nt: TGTGCCAGCAGCCCTTTTACAGGGGGCGTTGGCTACACCTTC; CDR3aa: CASSPFTGGVGYTF
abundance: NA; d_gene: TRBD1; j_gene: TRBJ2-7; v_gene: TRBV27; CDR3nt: TGTGCCAGCGGGTCCGGGACAGGGGGCTACGAGCAGTACTTC; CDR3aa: CASGSGTGGYEQYF
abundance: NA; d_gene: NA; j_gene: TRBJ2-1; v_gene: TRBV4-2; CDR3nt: TGTGCCAGCAGCCAAGGAGGTTCGGTCTCAGCAATTGGCCCTACCTCCTACAATGAGCAGTTCTTC; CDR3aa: CASSQGGSVSAIGPTSYNEQFF
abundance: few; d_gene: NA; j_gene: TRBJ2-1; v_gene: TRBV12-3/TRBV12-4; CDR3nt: TGTGCCAGCAGTAACCCCGGGAATGAGCAGTTCTTC; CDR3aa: CASSNPGNEQFF
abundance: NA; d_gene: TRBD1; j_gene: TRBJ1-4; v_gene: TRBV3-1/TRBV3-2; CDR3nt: TGTGCCAGCAGCCAAAACAGGGGATCAGGTGAAAAACTGTTTTTT; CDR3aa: CASSQNRGSGEKLFF
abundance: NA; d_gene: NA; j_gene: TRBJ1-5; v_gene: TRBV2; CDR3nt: TGTGCCAGCAGTGAAATCAGGGGAAATAATCAGCCCCAGCATTTT; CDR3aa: CASSEIRGNNQPQHF
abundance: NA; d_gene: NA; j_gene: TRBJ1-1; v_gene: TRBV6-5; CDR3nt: TGTGCCAGCAGCGGGGACACCTTGAACACTGAAGCTTTCTTT; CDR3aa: CASSGDTLNTEAFF
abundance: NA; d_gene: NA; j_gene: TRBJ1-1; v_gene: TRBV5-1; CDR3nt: TGCGCCAGCAGCCTTGGTGTCAGGTCCAACCCCACTGAAGCTTTCTTT; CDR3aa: CASSLGVRSNPTEAFF
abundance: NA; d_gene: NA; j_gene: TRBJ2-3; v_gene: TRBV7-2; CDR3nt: TGTGCCAGCAGCTTACAAGGGGCAGATACGCAGTATTTT; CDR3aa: CASSLQGADTQYF
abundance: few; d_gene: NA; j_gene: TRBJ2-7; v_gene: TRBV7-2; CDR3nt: TGTGCCAGCAGCCGGCTACAGTATGAGCAGTACTTC; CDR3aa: CASSRLQYEQYF
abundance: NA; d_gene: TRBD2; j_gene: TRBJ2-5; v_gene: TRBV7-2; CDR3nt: TGTGCCAGCAGCTTAGATGGGACTAGTCTAGAGACCCAGTACTTC; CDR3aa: CASSLDGTSLETQYF
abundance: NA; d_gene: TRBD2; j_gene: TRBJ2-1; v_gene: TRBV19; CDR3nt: TGTGCCAGTAGTATCCTGGCCGGGACTAGCTTAAATGAGCAGTTCTTC; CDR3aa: CASSILAGTSLNEQFF
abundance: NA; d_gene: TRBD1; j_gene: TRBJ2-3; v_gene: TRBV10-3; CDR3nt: TGTGCCTTTCGCCTCCAAACCGGGACAGTGATAGATACGCAGTATTTT; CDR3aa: CAFRLQTGTVIDTQYF
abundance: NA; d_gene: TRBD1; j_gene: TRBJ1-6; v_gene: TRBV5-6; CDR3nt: TGTGCCAGCAGCAGGCCGGGACAGGGGTTTTCACCCCTCCACTTT; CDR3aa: CASSRPGQGFSPLHF
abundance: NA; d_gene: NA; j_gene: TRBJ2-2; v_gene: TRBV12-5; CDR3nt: TGTGCTAGTGGTTTGGTAACTAGGAACACCGGGGAGCTGTTTTTT; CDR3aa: CASGLVTRNTGELFF
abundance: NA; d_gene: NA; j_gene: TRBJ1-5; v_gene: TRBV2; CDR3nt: TGTGCCAGCAGTGGGAACATGGGGGGGAGCAATCAGCCCCAGCATTTT; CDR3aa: CASSGNMGGSNQPQHF
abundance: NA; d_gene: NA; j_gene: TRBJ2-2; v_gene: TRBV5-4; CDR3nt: TGTGCCAGCAGCTTGGGACAAAACACCGGGGAGCTGTTTTTT; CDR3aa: CASSLGQNTGELFF
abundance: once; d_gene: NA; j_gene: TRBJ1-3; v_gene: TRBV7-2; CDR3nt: TGTGCCAGCAGCTTATATGGGCTGGACACCTACTCTGGAAACACCATATATTTT; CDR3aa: CASSLYGLDTYSGNTIYF
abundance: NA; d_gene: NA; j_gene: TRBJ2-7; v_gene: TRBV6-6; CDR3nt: TGTGCCAGCAGATATGCCGGCAGGCCAGAGCAGTACTTC; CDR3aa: CASRYAGRPEQYF
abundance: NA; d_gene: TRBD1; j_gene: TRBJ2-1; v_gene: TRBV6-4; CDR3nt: TGTGCCAGCAGTGCCACAGGGGATGGTGAGCAGTTCTTC; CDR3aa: CASSATGDGEQFF
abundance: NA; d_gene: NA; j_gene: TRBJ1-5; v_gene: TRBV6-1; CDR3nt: TGTGCCAGCAGCGAGGTGAATCAGCCCCAGCATTTT; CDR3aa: CASSEVNQPQHF
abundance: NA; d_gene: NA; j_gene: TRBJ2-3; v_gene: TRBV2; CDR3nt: TGTGCCAGCAAACTAGCCACCGCCAGCACAGATACGCAGTATTTT; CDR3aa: CASKLATASTDTQYF
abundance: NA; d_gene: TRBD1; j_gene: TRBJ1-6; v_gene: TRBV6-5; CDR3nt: TGTGCCAGCAGTCAATCGACAGGGTTTTCACCCCTCCACTTT; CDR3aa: CASSQSTGFSPLHF
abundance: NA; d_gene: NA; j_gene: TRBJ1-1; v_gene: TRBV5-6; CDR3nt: TGTGCCAGTGGGCGGGGGGCCAACACTGAAGCTTTCTTT; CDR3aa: CASGRGANTEAFF
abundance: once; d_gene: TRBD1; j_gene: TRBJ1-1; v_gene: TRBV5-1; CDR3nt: TGCGCCAGCAGCTTAAGGACAGGGGACACTGAAGCTTTCTTT; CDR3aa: CASSLRTGDTEAFF
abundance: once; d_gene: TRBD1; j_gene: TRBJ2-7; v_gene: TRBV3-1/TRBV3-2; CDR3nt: TGTGCCAGCAGCCTAGGACAGGGCCCCTACGAGCAGTACTTC; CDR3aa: CASSLGQGPYEQYF
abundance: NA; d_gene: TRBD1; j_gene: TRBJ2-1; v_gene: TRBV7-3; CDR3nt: TGTGCCAGCAGCTCTCAACAGGGGAGCTCCTACAATGAGCAGTTCTTC; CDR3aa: CASSSQQGSSYNEQFF
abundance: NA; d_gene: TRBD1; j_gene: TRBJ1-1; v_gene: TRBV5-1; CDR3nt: TGCGCCAGCAGCGCCCAGGCAGGGGGAGGCGGCACTGAAGCTTTCTTT; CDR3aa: CASSAQAGGGGTEAFF
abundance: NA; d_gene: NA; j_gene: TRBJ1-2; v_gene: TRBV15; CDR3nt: TGTGCCACCAGCAGAGACTCGCAGGGGAGCTATGGCTACACCTTC; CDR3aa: CATSRDSQGSYGYTF
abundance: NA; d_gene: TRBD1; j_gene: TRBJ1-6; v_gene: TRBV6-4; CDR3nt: TGTGCCAGCAGTGTGAGTACAGGGGGTAATTCACCCCTCCACTTT; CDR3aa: CASSVSTGGNSPLHF
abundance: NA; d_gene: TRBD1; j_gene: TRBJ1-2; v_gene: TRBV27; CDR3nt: TGTGCCAGCAGTTTACGTCGACAGGGAGGCGGCTACACCTTC; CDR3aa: CASSLRRQGGGYTF
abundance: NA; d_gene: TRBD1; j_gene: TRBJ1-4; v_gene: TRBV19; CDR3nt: TGTGCCAGCGCCGAGGGACAGGGTATCGAAAAACTGTTTTTT; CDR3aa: CASAEGQGIEKLFF
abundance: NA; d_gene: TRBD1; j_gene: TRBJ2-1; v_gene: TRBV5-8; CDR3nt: TGTGCCAGCAGCGCACGACAGGGCTCCTACAATGAGCAGTTCTTC; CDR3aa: CASSARQGSYNEQFF
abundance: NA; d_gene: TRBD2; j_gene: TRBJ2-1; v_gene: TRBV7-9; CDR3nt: TGTGCCAGCAGCTCGGACCAGCGGGGCTCCAAGTTCTTC; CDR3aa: CASSSDQRGSKFF
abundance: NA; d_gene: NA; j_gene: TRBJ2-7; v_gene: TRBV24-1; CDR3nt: TGTGCCACCAGTGATTTTCGAAGAGTAATCTACGAGCAGTACTTC; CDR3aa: CATSDFRRVIYEQYF
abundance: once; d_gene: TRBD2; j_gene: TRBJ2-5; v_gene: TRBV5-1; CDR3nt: TGCGCCAGCAGCAGGACTAGCGCGGATTTCATAGAGACCCAGTACTTC; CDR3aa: CASSRTSADFIETQYF
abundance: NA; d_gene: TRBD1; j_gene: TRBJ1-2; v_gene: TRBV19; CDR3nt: TGTGCCAGTAGGGACAGGGGGGGGTCCTCTGGCTACACCTTC; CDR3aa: CASRDRGGSSGYTF
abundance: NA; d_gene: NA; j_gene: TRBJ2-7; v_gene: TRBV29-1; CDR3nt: TGCAGCGTTTCAACCCCCGGGACACTCGCCTACGAGCAGTACTTC; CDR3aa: CSVSTPGTLAYEQYF
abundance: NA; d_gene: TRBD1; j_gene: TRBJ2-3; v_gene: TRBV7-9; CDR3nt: TGTGCCAGCAGCCCCGAGACAGGGGGACAGGGAGATACGCAGTATTTT; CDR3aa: CASSPETGGQGDTQYF
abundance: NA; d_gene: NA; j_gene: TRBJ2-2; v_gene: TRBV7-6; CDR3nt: TGTGCCAGCAGGACTTCCGGGAACACCGGGGAGCTGTTTTTT; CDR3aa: CASRTSGNTGELFF
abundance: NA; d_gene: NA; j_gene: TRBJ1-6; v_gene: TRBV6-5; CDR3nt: TGTGCCAGCAGAAACGAACAGGGCCACAATTCACCCCTCCACTTT; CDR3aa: CASRNEQGHNSPLHF
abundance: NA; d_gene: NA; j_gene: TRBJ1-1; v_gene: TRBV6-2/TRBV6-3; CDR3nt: TGTGCCAGCAGTGATACAGGGACGGTGGCTGAAGCTTTCTTT; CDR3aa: CASSDTGTVAEAFF
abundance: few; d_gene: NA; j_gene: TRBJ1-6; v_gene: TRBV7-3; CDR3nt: TGTGCCAGCAGCTTAGGTCCCGGGGATTCACCCCTCCACTTT; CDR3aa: CASSLGPGDSPLHF